The 17 T cell receptor beta chains in this list originate from one sample, sequenced in a study of OX40 agonist ivuxolimab in advanced cancers. TCRdb's copy holds only in-frame clones and misses some; the assay was immunoSEQ multiplex PCR. Found here are 70,000 to 75,000 clones, approximately 83% of them singletons; the top ten hold roughly 0.5%. This specimen consisted of CD4+ or CD8+ T cells sorted from blood, obtained in a trial of the OX40 agonist ivuxolimab. The receptors were gathered from an adult with an advanced solid tumor such as melanoma, head and neck, liver or kidney cancer.

The chain links TRBV7-9 to TRBJ2-5; 9 bases fit TRBD2. V lost 7 bases to trimming and J lost 3 bases; unmatched junction nucleotides: 6. The CDR3 runs to 14 residues. The germline V gene encodes CDR1 SEHNR and CDR2 FQNEAQ (reference sequence). The CDR3 reads CASTSSGGEETQYF. CDR3 nucleotide sequence: TGTGCCAGCACCAGTAGCGGGGGTGAAGAGACCCAGTACTTC.

DNA for the CDR3: TGTGCCAGTTCCCGAGCGTACCAAGAGACCCAGTACTTC. Translating it yields CASSRAYQETQYF. The chain couples TRBV19 to TRBJ2-5; D remains ambiguous. The ends were cut back, 8 bases at V and 0 bases at J, with 10 bases in the middle. Germline V gives CDR1 LNHDA, CDR2 SQIVND (reference sequence). This CDR3 spans 13 amino acids.

V is TRBV6-5 and J is TRBJ1-4; D remains unclear. V dropped 5 bases and J dropped 6 bases, with 10 bases sitting between them. Germline V gene data show CDR1 as MNHEY and CDR2 as SVGAGI. This CDR3 spans 13 amino acids. The CDR3 protein is CASSPHADEKLFF. CDR3 bases: TGTGCCAGCAGTCCCCACGCGGATGAAAAACTGTTTTTT.

The chain carries TRBV19 and TRBJ1-5, with 8 bases aligning to TRBD1. Germline V lookup: CDR1 LNHDA, CDR2 SQIVND (reference sequence). V lost 7 bases to trimming and J lost 5 bases; unmatched junction nucleotides: 16. The CDR3 totals 17 residues. The CDR3 DNA reads as TGTGCCAGTAAGGGGACCATGGCAGGGGGCCCTGATCAGCCCCAGCATTTT. Translating gives CASKGTMAGGPDQPQHF.

The genes are TRBV5-1 and TRBJ2-5, with D tentatively TRBD1 or TRBD2 (6 bases each). V was shortened by 7 bases and J by 3 bases, with 16 bases between the two germline ends. The CDR3 consists of 14 residues. Germline V gives CDR1 SGHRS, CDR2 YFSETQ. CDR3 region: CASRIGGSEETQYF. In DNA form, the CDR3 reads TGCGCCAGCCGCATCGGGGGCTCGGAAGAGACCCAGTACTTC.

This rearrangement joins TRBV7-2 to TRBJ2-1; 8 positions agree with TRBD1. CDR3 length equals 15 residues. The V and J ends lost 7 bases and 3 bases, in that order; junction bases with no gene match: 8. Germline CDR1 and CDR2: SGHTA and FQGNSA. For the CDR3, the DNA is TGTGCCAGCACCCCAGGACAGGGAGGCTACAATGAGCAGTTCTTC. Protein product: CASTPGQGGYNEQFF.

The chain is built from TRBV7-8 and TRBJ2-7; the D call may be TRBD1 or TRBD2 (5 bases each). Germline-derived CDR1 and CDR2 are SGHVS and FQNEAQ. V dropped 5 bases and J dropped 3 bases, with 14 bases sitting between them. The CDR3 loop spans 14 amino acids. The CDR3 DNA sequence: TGTGCCAGCAGCCGAGATGGGGGTAGCTACGAGCAGTACTTC. Its protein is CASSRDGGSYEQYF.

The rearrangement links TRBV9 to TRBJ2-2; 10 positions match TRBD1. Germline lookup yields CDR1 SGDLS and CDR2 YYNGEE. This CDR3 contains 15 residues. The trim removed 4 bases at V and 2 bases at J, leaving 2 bases unmatched. DNA for the CDR3: TGTGCCAGCAGCTCGACAGGGGGCAACACCGGGGAGCTGTTTTTT. Translated: CASSSTGGNTGELFF.

The chain uses TRBV7-2 and TRBJ1-5; the D is unclear. Trimming shortened V by 5 bases and J by 5 bases, and 13 bases separated the two germline ends. The CDR3 is 14 amino acids. Looked up from germline, CDR1 is SGHTA and CDR2 is FQGNSA. For the CDR3, the DNA is TGTGCCAGCAGCCTATCTCCGGGATATCAGCCCCAGCATTTT. Translated, it gives CASSLSPGYQPQHF.

As DNA, the CDR3 is TGTGCCAGCTCACCACCAGGGGGCTACGAGCAGTACTTC. Residues: CASSPPGGYEQYF. The V and J genes are TRBV18 and TRBJ2-7; TRBD1 might be the D (6 bases). V gave up 0 bases and J gave up 3 bases, with 6 bases separating them. CDR3 length: 13 amino acids. Per germline, CDR1 KGHSH and CDR2 LQKENI.

This clone was detected a few times. The rearrangement links TRBV6-1 to TRBJ2-4; 7 nucleotides match TRBD2. V shed 1 base, J shed 3 bases, and the junction held 6 bases outside the gene matches. Germline loops: CDR1 MNHNS, CDR2 SASEGT. CDR3 length: 16 amino acids. This chain's CDR3 is CASSEVGGKGKNIQYF. The DNA for the CDR3 is TGTGCCAGCAGTGAAGTGGGGGGGAAAGGCAAAAACATTCAGTACTTC.

The chain combines TRBV11-3 with TRBJ2-1, with TRBD2 matching 13 bases. The V gene end was trimmed by 3 bases and the J gene end by 10 bases; junction bases not matched to a gene: 3. The CDR3 sequence is 14 residues long. The V gene's germline CDR1 is SGHNT and CDR2 YENEEA. The CDR3 sequence is CASSLGLAGSEQFF. The CDR3 DNA sequence: TGTGCCAGCAGCTTGGGACTAGCGGGAAGCGAGCAGTTCTTC.

The chain employs TRBV2 and TRBJ1-4; D not certain. Germline V gene lookup returns CDR1 SNHLY and CDR2 FYNNEI. V dropped 7 bases and J dropped 2 bases, with 14 bases sitting between them. The CDR3 contains 15 residues. The CDR3 sequence: CASTPLTGTNEKLFF. The DNA for the CDR3 is TGTGCCAGCACTCCATTAACGGGGACTAATGAAAAACTGTTTTTT.

The table lists this clone with a count of one. V is TRBV2 and J is TRBJ1-2, with TRBD1 matching 8 bases. Germline CDR1 reads SNHLY; CDR2 reads FYNNEI. Trimming took 4 bases from V and 8 from J; bases not matched to a gene: 6. CDR3 length equals 13 residues. The CDR3 spells CASSGQGKGGYTF. The CDR3 DNA follows: TGTGCCAGCAGTGGACAGGGGAAGGGCGGCTACACCTTC.

This clone appeared a single time. This chain links TRBV7-2 with TRBJ2-1; 12 bases agree with TRBD2. CDR3 length: 14 amino acids. Trimming took 4 bases from V and 10 from J; bases not matched to a gene: 5. CDR1 is SGHTA, CDR2 FQGNSA, per germline. The CDR3 DNA is TGTGCCAGCAGCTCAGGACTAGCGGGGTACGAGCAGTTCTTC. This sequence encodes CASSSGLAGYEQFF.

The chain has TRBV7-3 and TRBJ2-5; 10 bases are a match to TRBD2. The CDR3 is 16 amino acids. Germline-derived CDR1 and CDR2 are SGHTA and FQGTGA. V gave up 5 bases and J gave up 3 bases; unmatched junction bases: 9. CDR3 DNA sequence: TGTGCCAGCAGCCCCTCCCGGACTAGCGGTAAAGAGACCCAGTACTTC. Its protein product is CASSPSRTSGKETQYF.

This chain uses TRBV2 with TRBJ1-1; weak D call: TRBD1 (5 bases). Germline CDR1 reads SNHLY; CDR2 reads FYNNEI. The CDR3 has 11 residues. V was shortened by 5 bases and J by 7 bases, with 8 bases between the two germline ends. The CDR3 sequence is CASSTDSEAFF. The CDR3 bases are TGTGCCAGCAGTACAGACAGTGAAGCTTTCTTT.